Presented here are 19 T cell receptor beta chains from one specimen sequenced in a study of control samples from healthy donors and cancer patients. The assay was immunoSEQ multiplex PCR, and TCRdb's table has in-frame clones only and misses some. Found here are about 12,000 clones, over 75% of them singletons; the top ten hold less than 3.5%. The material sequenced was formalin-fixed, paraffin-embedded tissue. These receptors all stem from a male donor with melanoma.

The chain has TRBV6-4 and TRBJ1-1; D is unresolved. The ends were cut back, 5 bases at V and 1 base at J, with 8 bases in the middle. The CDR3 extends over 13 amino acids. Germline V gene sequence: CDR1 MRHNA, CDR2 SNTAGT. CDR3 in DNA: TGTGCCAGCAGTCTTGCGGAGAACACTGAAGCTTTCTTT. The encoded protein is CASSLAENTEAFF.

The chain uses TRBV19 and TRBJ2-2; a weak D match, TRBD2 (5 bases). The V end lost 5 bases, the J end lost 5 bases, and 15 bases lay between the germline ends. The germline V gene has CDR1 LNHDA and CDR2 SQIVND (reference sequence). This CDR3 has 15 residues. This CDR3 is CASSSGFLVTGELFF. DNA of the CDR3: TGTGCCAGTAGTTCGGGGTTTCTAGTAACCGGGGAGCTGTTTTTT.

The chain recombines TRBV6-5 with TRBJ1-5; D ambiguous. The CDR3 runs 13 residues. Per the germline V gene, CDR1 is MNHEY and CDR2 is SVGAGI. The V gene lost 7 bases and the J gene lost 4 bases, with 11 bases spanning the gap. CDR3 DNA sequence: TGTGCCAGCACCCTAGGCCCTAATCAGCCCCAGCATTTT. Protein: CASTLGPNQPQHF.

The rearrangement joins TRBV1 to TRBJ2-4; no check of the table's D call, TRBD1, against the DNA was made. TRBV1 is designated a pseudogene. CDR3 size: 17 residues. The CDR3 loop is CTSSQWVGYRAKNIQYF. In DNA, the CDR3 is TGCACCAGCAGCCAATGGGTCGGCTACAGAGCCAAAAACATTCAGTACTTC.

In nucleotides, the CDR3 is TGCAGCGTTGCGGGAGTTAGCAATCAGCCCCAGCATTTT. It encodes CSVAGVSNQPQHF. This sequence joins TRBV29-1 and TRBJ1-5; no firm D call. Trimming shortened V by 4 bases and J by 0 bases, and 7 bases separated the two germline ends. Germline lookup yields CDR1 SQVTM and CDR2 ANQGSEA. CDR3 length: 13 residues.

The V gene is TRBV6-6, the J gene TRBJ1-1, with no clear D. In germline, CDR1 is MNHNY, CDR2 SVGAGI (reference sequence). This CDR3 is built from 13 residues. With 6 bases removed from V and 8 bases from J, the gap between germline ends came to 16 bases. This CDR3 is CASSSPAEMEAFF. The CDR3 DNA is TGTGCCAGCAGCTCACCAGCCGAAATGGAAGCTTTCTTT.

The rearrangement links TRBV6-1 to TRBJ2-4, with TRBD1 identical over 7 bases. This CDR3 spans 17 amino acids. J was trimmed by 0 bases and V by 1 base; bases with no gene match: 6. In germline, CDR1 is MNHNS, CDR2 SASEGT. The CDR3 DNA reads as TGTGCCAGCAGTGAAGAAGGGACAGACCTAGCCAAAAACATTCAGTACTTC. It translates to CASSEEGTDLAKNIQYF.

V and J are TRBV4-1 and TRBJ2-2; D possibly uses TRBD1 or TRBD2 (5 bases each). Germline V gene sequence: CDR1 MGHRA, CDR2 YSYEKL. The V end lost 0 bases, the J end lost 2 bases, and 13 bases lay between the germline ends. There are 17 residues in the CDR3. CDR3 DNA: TGCGCCAGCAGCCAAGAACCAGGTCGGGGCAACACCGGGGAGCTGTTTTTT. Its protein product is CASSQEPGRGNTGELFF.

The chain combines TRBV9 with TRBJ2-1; D is undetermined. The CDR3 sequence is 13 residues long. V was trimmed by 0 bases and J by 9 bases, leaving 10 bases between them. Germline CDR1 and CDR2: SGDLS and YYNGEE. CDR3 sequence: CASSVDGSSEQFF. Written as DNA, the CDR3 is TGTGCCAGCAGCGTAGATGGTAGCAGTGAGCAGTTCTTC.

The chain combines TRBV19 with TRBJ1-2; 9 bases map to TRBD1. CDR3 size: 13 residues. Trimming cost V 6 bases and J 8 bases; bases outside gene matches: 7. Germline CDR1 is LNHDA and CDR2 is SQIVND (reference sequence). The CDR3 protein is CASRAGQGNGYTF. CDR3 DNA sequence: TGTGCCAGTAGGGCGGGACAGGGCAACGGCTACACCTTC.

The chain couples TRBV7-9 to TRBJ1-3, with TRBD1 matching over 7 bases. This CDR3 has 14 amino acids. Germline V gene data show CDR1 as SEHNR and CDR2 as FQNEAQ (reference sequence). V was clipped by 1 base and J by 7 bases; unmatched bases: 4. The CDR3 loop is CASSLGDSRNTIYF. The CDR3 coding sequence is TGTGCCAGCAGCTTAGGGGACAGCAGGAACACCATATATTTT. The full variable domain, with the rest looked up from reference TRBV7-9 and TRBJ1-3, is DTGVSQNPRHKITKRGQNVTFRCDPISEHNRLYWYRQTLGQGPEFLTYFQNEAQLEKSRLLSDRFSAERPKGSFSTLEIQRTEQGDSAMYLCASSLGDSRNTIYFGEGSWLTVV.

The chain uses TRBV7-9 and TRBJ2-1; D possibly corresponds to TRBD1 (5 bases). V was shortened by 0 bases and J by 5 bases, with 11 bases between the two germline ends. The CDR3 runs 15 residues. Germline CDR1 SEHNR, CDR2 FQNEAQ (reference sequence). In DNA, the CDR3 is TGTGCCAGCAGCTTAGCGTCGGCAGGGAACAATGAGCAGTTCTTC. Translation gives CASSLASAGNNEQFF. The full variable domain, with the rest looked up from reference TRBV7-9 and TRBJ2-1, is DTGVSQNPRHKITKRGQNVTFRCDPISEHNRLYWYRQTLGQGPEFLTYFQNEAQLEKSRLLSDRFSAERPKGSFSTLEIQRTEQGDSAMYLCASSLASAGNNEQFFGPGTRLTVL.

This clone was counted once. CDR3 sequence (DNA): TGTGCCCGCCAGCCACGGCCCACCGGGGAGCTGTTTTTT. It specifies CARQPRPTGELFF. This chain joins TRBV11-2 and TRBJ2-2; D not resolved. Trimming left V 11 bases short and J 4 bases short, with 14 bases between. CDR3 length: 13 amino acids. CDR1 is SGHAT and CDR2 is FQNNGV in the germline V gene.

The chain recombines TRBV27 with TRBJ1-2, with D tentatively TRBD1 (5 bases). V lost 1 base, J lost 7 bases, and 19 bases lay in between. Germline V gene sequence: CDR1 MNHEY, CDR2 SMNVEV (reference sequence). The CDR3 has 16 amino acids. CDR3 in amino acids: CASSLYPPMGESGYTF. CDR3 DNA sequence: TGTGCCAGCAGTTTATACCCCCCGATGGGGGAAAGTGGCTACACCTTC.

This clone was picked up a small number of times. The rearrangement joins TRBV29-1 to TRBJ1-1; possible D gene TRBD1, 5 bases. CDR3 length: 18 amino acids. Germline lookup yields CDR1 SQVTM and CDR2 ANQGSEA. V was trimmed by 0 bases and J by 10 bases, leaving 30 bases between them. CDR3 DNA sequence: TGCAGCGTTGAAGATTTGGCCAAAATAGACAGCGCTCGGTATGTAGCTTTCTTT. The encoded protein is CSVEDLAKIDSARYVAFF.

V is TRBV11-3 and J is TRBJ2-2; either TRBD1 or TRBD2 may fit D (6 bases each). The length of the CDR3 is 16 residues. The germline gives CDR1 SGHNT, CDR2 YENEEA. V was pared by 5 bases and J by 6 bases, with 19 bases between. The DNA of the CDR3 is TGTGCCAGCAGCCTAGGAGGGGGTACGGGGGCCGGGGAGCTGTTTTTT. This codes for CASSLGGGTGAGELFF.

The chain couples TRBV10-3 to TRBJ1-1, with no clear D. V shed 8 bases and J shed 10 bases, with 20 bases lying between them. This CDR3 has 13 residues. Per the germline V gene, CDR1 is ENHRY and CDR2 is SYGVKD. The DNA of the CDR3 is TGTGCCATCGGACCAGGCCCAGGCGACGGAGCTTTCTTT. Translation gives CAIGPGPGDGAFF.

V gene TRBV5-1 combines with J gene TRBJ1-2; no clear D. V dropped 0 bases and J dropped 8 bases, with 8 bases sitting between them. Germline loops: CDR1 SGHRS, CDR2 YFSETQ. This CDR3 region has 12 residues. CDR3 in amino acids: CASSLGGRGYTF. The CDR3, as DNA: TGCGCCAGCAGCTTGGGGGGTCGGGGCTACACCTTC.

The chain is built from TRBV2 and TRBJ2-5, with TRBD2 identical over 11 bases. Trimming took 8 bases from V and 2 from J; bases not matched to a gene: 4. CDR3 length equals 14 residues. The germline gives CDR1 SNHLY, CDR2 FYNNEI. CDR3 bases: TGTGCCAGCGGGTCTAGCGGGGGGCAAGAGACCCAGTACTTC. This sequence encodes CASGSSGGQETQYF. The variable domain in full, with the rest retrieved from reference TRBV2 and TRBJ2-5, is EPEVTQTPSHQVTQMGQEVILRCVPISNHLYFYWYRQILGQKVEFLVSFYNNEISEKSEIFDDQFSVERPDGSNFTLKIRSTKLEDSAMYFCASGSSGGQETQYFGPGTRLLVL.